The 22 T cell receptor beta chains listed next were all sequenced from one sample in a study of Tregs in tolerant kidney transplant recipients. Measured with immunoSEQ multiplex PCR; TCRdb has only the in-frame clones, and not every one. The table shows over 85,000 clones, with approximately 94% occurring only once. Source: CD4+ T cells from blood, taken before the transplant. These receptor sequences come from a human donor who received a combined kidney and bone marrow transplant.

The chain uses TRBV7-2 and TRBJ2-7; D is possibly TRBD1 (5 bases). CDR3 size: 13 residues. V was clipped by 3 bases and J by 9 bases, with 15 bases between them. Germline V gene sequence: CDR1 SGHTA, CDR2 FQGNSA. The CDR3 reads CASSFFSGHGQYF. The CDR3 DNA sequence: TGTGCCAGCAGCTTTTTCTCAGGGCACGGGCAGTACTTC.

The chain uses TRBV15 and TRBJ2-5; 9 bases align to TRBD1. The CDR3 covers 17 residues. CDR1 is LNHNV and CDR2 is YYDKDF in the germline V gene (reference sequence). V was clipped by 1 base and J by 4 bases; unmatched bases: 10. The CDR3 region is CATSRGDRGSSGETQYF. CDR3 DNA: TGTGCCACCAGCAGAGGAGACAGGGGGAGTAGCGGAGAGACCCAGTACTTC.

This chain uses TRBV7-3 with TRBJ2-2, with TRBD1 identical over 9 bases. CDR3 size: 15 residues. The germline V gene has CDR1 SGHTA and CDR2 FQGTGA. Trimming at V came to 5 bases and at J to 3 bases, leaving 4 bases not matched to a gene. CDR3 DNA: TGTGCCAGCAGCATAGGACAGGGGCACACCGGGGAGCTGTTTTTT. Translating gives CASSIGQGHTGELFF.

The V gene is TRBV15, the J gene TRBJ2-7; D gene uncertain. From germline, CDR1 is LNHNV and CDR2 YYDKDF (reference sequence). The CDR3 runs 14 residues. V was cut by 7 bases and J by 3 bases, with 16 bases left in between. CDR3 protein: CATTPGSSRYEQYF. CDR3 bases: TGTGCCACCACTCCCGGGTCCTCACGCTACGAGCAGTACTTC.

The chain recombines TRBV19 with TRBJ1-4, with 7 bases matching TRBD1. The CDR3 contains 18 residues. V trimming: 5 bases; J trimming: 2 bases; junction bases outside the gene matches: 14. Per the germline V gene, CDR1 is LNHDA and CDR2 is SQIVND (reference sequence). In nucleotides, the CDR3 is TGTGCCAGTAGTGGGGACAGTTATGAACGGAGGACTAATGAAAAACTGTTTTTT. It translates to CASSGDSYERRTNEKLFF.

V is TRBV5-6 and J is TRBJ2-3, with D possibly matching TRBD2 (7 bases). Per the germline V gene, CDR1 is SGHDT and CDR2 is YYEEEE. The CDR3 contains 16 residues. Trimming took 3 bases from V and 3 from J, leaving 17 bases between them. CDR3 DNA sequence: TGTGCCAGCAGCTCCCTAGGGGGGGGCCTTACAGATACGCAGTATTTT. Translating it yields CASSSLGGGLTDTQYF.

The chain uses TRBV5-1 and TRBJ2-3, with 15 nucleotides matching TRBD2. The CDR3 is 15 residues long. Germline values: CDR1 SGHRS, CDR2 YFSETQ. V was pared by 5 bases and J by 8 bases, with 6 bases of the junction left unmatched. CDR3 sequence (DNA): TGCGCCAGCAGAAGGACTAGCGGGGGGGACGTTACGCAGTATTTT. This gives the protein CASRRTSGGDVTQYF. The full variable domain, in which reference TRBV5-1 and TRBJ2-3 provide the parts outside the CDR3, is KAGVTQTPRYLIKTRGQQVTLSCSPISGHRSVSWYQQTPGQGLQFLFEYFSETQRNKGNFPGRFSGRQFSNSRSEMNVSTLELGDSALYLCASRRTSGGDVTQYFGPGTRLTVL.

The rearrangement uses TRBV28 and TRBJ1-3, with D perhaps TRBD1 (6 bases). Germline CDR1 reads MDHEN; CDR2 reads SYDVKM. The CDR3 covers 14 residues. Between the trimmed V and J ends, which lost 4 bases and 4 bases, there was a span of 11 bases. CDR3 coding DNA: TGTGCCAGCAGTTCCCCAGGGGCAGGAAACACCATATATTTT. Residues: CASSSPGAGNTIYF.

V and J are TRBV21-1 and TRBJ2-1; the D segment call TRBD1 is taken from the table without a DNA check. TRBV21-1 is classified as a pseudogene. The CDR3 length is 16 residues. In DNA, the CDR3 is TGTGCCAGCAGCCCCAGACAGGGGGCGGTTTACAATGAGCAGTTCTTC. It specifies CASSPRQGAVYNEQFF.

The J gene is TRBJ2-5, the V gene TRBV9, with 7 bases matching TRBD2. Germline V gene sequence: CDR1 SGDLS, CDR2 YYNGEE. The trim removed 0 bases at V and 1 base at J, leaving 6 bases unmatched. The CDR3 length is 16 residues. This CDR3 reads CASSVAVASGQETQYF. The CDR3 bases are TGTGCCAGCAGCGTAGCTGTGGCTAGCGGCCAAGAGACCCAGTACTTC.

The chain has TRBV5-1 and TRBJ2-5; no firm D call. The CDR3 has 12 residues. The V gene's germline CDR1 is SGHRS and CDR2 YFSETQ. Between the trimmed V and J ends, which lost 2 bases and 3 bases, there was a span of 5 bases. CDR3: CASSFPEETQYF. DNA of the CDR3: TGCGCCAGCAGCTTCCCAGAAGAGACCCAGTACTTC. The full variable domain, with the rest looked up from reference TRBV5-1 and TRBJ2-5, is KAGVTQTPRYLIKTRGQQVTLSCSPISGHRSVSWYQQTPGQGLQFLFEYFSETQRNKGNFPGRFSGRQFSNSRSEMNVSTLELGDSALYLCASSFPEETQYFGPGTRLLVL.

This clone has just a few counts. The CDR3 nucleotides read TGTGCCAGCAGTGCCGACAGGGTTTCTGAAAAACTGTTTTTT. Protein product: CASSADRVSEKLFF. The chain joins TRBV2 to TRBJ1-4, with 7 positions matching TRBD1. CDR1 is SNHLY and CDR2 is FYNNEI in the germline V gene. CDR3 length: 14 residues. Trimming cost V 4 bases and J 7 bases; bases outside gene matches: 6.

This clone was found once. V gene TRBV7-9 combines with J gene TRBJ2-3; TRBD1 agrees at 8 bases. V lost 5 bases to trimming and J lost 3 bases; unmatched junction nucleotides: 10. CDR1 SEHNR and CDR2 FQNEAQ come from the germline V gene (reference sequence). This CDR3 has 16 residues. CDR3 in amino acids: CASSTRVNRGTDTQYF. The CDR3 DNA is TGTGCCAGCAGCACCCGGGTGAACAGGGGGACAGATACGCAGTATTTT.

The chain is built from TRBV11-1 and TRBJ2-6; TRBD2 might be the D (7 bases). This CDR3 comprises 18 residues. Trimming removed 4 bases at V and 0 bases at J, with 16 bases between. Germline-derived CDR1 and CDR2 are SGHAT and FQDESV (reference sequence). The CDR3 DNA follows: TGTGCCAGCAGCTGGGGGGGGCGACAGTTCTCTGGGGCCAACGTCCTGACTTTC. Translating it yields CASSWGGRQFSGANVLTF.

The chain combines TRBV18 with TRBJ2-5, with a tentative D call TRBD1 (5 bases). The J call is uncertain, as TRBJ2-7 better fits the DNA end. In germline, CDR1 is KGHSH, CDR2 LQKENI. The CDR3 is made up of 12 amino acids. The CDR3 loop reads CASSPDNYEQYF. CDR3 DNA: TGTGCCAGCTCACCGGACAACTACGAGCAGTACTTC.

This chain connects TRBV5-1 to TRBJ2-3; D not resolved. Looked up from germline, CDR1 is SGHRS and CDR2 is YFSETQ. The V and J ends lost 0 bases and 5 bases respectively, with 7 bases between them. The CDR3 sequence is 13 residues long. The chain's CDR3 is CASSLELRDTQYF. The CDR3 nucleotides are TGCGCCAGCAGCTTGGAACTGAGAGATACGCAGTATTTT. The whole variable domain, remainder taken from reference TRBV5-1 and TRBJ2-3, is KAGVTQTPRYLIKTRGQQVTLSCSPISGHRSVSWYQQTPGQGLQFLFEYFSETQRNKGNFPGRFSGRQFSNSRSEMNVSTLELGDSALYLCASSLELRDTQYFGPGTRLTVL.

This sequence joins TRBV7-2 and TRBJ2-7; D gene unclear. Looked up from germline, CDR1 is SGHTA and CDR2 is FQGNSA. This CDR3 has 14 residues. V was pared by 5 bases and J by 3 bases, with 14 bases between. The CDR3 loop reads CASSPFGPIYEQYF. CDR3 bases: TGTGCCAGCAGCCCATTTGGCCCGATCTACGAGCAGTACTTC.

This chain connects TRBV4-1 to TRBJ1-1; D is undetermined. The germline V gene encodes CDR1 MGHRA and CDR2 YSYEKL. Trimming removed 1 base from V and 0 bases from J, with 6 bases in between. The CDR3 covers 14 residues. CDR3 sequence reads: CASSQGSVNTEAFF. The CDR3 region has the DNA TGCGCCAGCAGCCAAGGGAGCGTGAACACTGAAGCTTTCTTT.

The chain is built from TRBV28 and TRBJ2-2; D call uncertain. Germline CDR1 MDHEN, CDR2 SYDVKM. The CDR3 has 11 residues. Trimming left V 6 bases short and J 4 bases short, with 3 bases between. DNA for the CDR3: TGTGCCAGCAGCTCCACCGGGGAGCTGTTTTTT. The encoded protein is CASSSTGELFF.

The chain links TRBV7-2 to TRBJ2-2; 7 nucleotides agree with TRBD1. The CDR3 is 16 residues long. Per the germline V gene, CDR1 is SGHTA and CDR2 is FQGNSA. V was clipped by 2 bases and J by 1 base; unmatched bases: 4. The CDR3: CASSLFRDRNTGELFF. DNA of the CDR3: TGTGCCAGCAGCTTATTCAGGGACAGGAACACCGGGGAGCTGTTTTTT. The full variable domain, in which reference TRBV7-2 and TRBJ2-2 provide the parts outside the CDR3, is GAGVSQSPSNKVTEKGKDVELRCDPISGHTALYWYRQSLGQGLEFLIYFQGNSAPDKSGLPSDRFSAERTGGSVSTLTIQRTQQEDSAVYLCASSLFRDRNTGELFFGEGSRLTVL.

The CDR3 reads CASRRTGGDNQPQHF. In nucleotides, the CDR3 is TGCGCCAGCAGACGGACAGGGGGGGACAATCAGCCCCAGCATTTT. The chain uses TRBV5-1 and TRBJ1-5; 10 nucleotides match TRBD1. Germline values: CDR1 SGHRS, CDR2 YFSETQ. The length of the CDR3 is 15 residues. The V gene end was trimmed by 5 bases and the J gene end by 3 bases; junction bases not matched to a gene: 5.

This clone came up once. The chain is built from TRBV18 and TRBJ2-1; 11 nucleotides agree with TRBD2. The germline gives CDR1 KGHSH, CDR2 LQKENI. J lost 2 bases, V lost 1 base, and 4 bases had no gene match. This CDR3 has 17 amino acids. CDR3 DNA sequence: TGTGCCAGCTCACCACGCCTAGCGGGGGGAACCTACAATGAGCAGTTCTTC. Residues: CASSPRLAGGTYNEQFF.